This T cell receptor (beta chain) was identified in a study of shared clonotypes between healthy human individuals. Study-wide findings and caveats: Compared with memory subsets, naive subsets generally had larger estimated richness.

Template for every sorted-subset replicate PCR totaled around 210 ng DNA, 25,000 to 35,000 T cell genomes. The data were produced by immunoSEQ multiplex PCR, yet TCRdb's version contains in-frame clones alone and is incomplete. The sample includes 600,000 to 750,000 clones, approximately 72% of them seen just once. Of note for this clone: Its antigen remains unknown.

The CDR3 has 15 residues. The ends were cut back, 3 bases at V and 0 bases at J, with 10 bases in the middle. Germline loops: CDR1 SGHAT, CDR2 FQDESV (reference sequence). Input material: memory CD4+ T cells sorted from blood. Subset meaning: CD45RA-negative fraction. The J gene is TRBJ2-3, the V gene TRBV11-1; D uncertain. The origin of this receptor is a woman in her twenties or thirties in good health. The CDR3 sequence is CASSLLGESTDTQYF. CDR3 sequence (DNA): TGTGCCAGCAGCTTGTTAGGCGAAAGCACAGATACGCAGTATTTT.